Described below is a single T cell receptor (beta chain) sequence and its context. Per germline, CDR1 SGHAT and CDR2 FQNNGV. This CDR3 has 16 residues. J gave up 0 bases and V 5 bases, and 7 bases lay outside the gene matches. These data originate in a study of blood T cell repertoires in COVID-19. Overall study: COVID-19 samples, acute and convalescent, were from the United States, Italy and Spain.

Measured with immunoSEQ multiplex PCR; TCRdb has only the in-frame clones, and not every one. The sample records 250,000 to 300,000 clones, around 85% being singletons. Sequences were obtained from peripheral blood. This TCR was sampled from a woman aged 25 to 45 with COVID-19, enrolled during active disease. The chain employs TRBV11-2 and TRBJ1-3; 7 bases are a match to TRBD1. The CDR3 nucleotides read TGTGCCAGCAGCCCCCAGACAGGGAGCTCTGGAAACACCATATATTTT. Protein product: CASSPQTGSSGNTIYF.